This entry lists 26 T cell receptor beta chains sequenced from one sample in a study of T cell responses to AZD1222 COVID-19 vaccine. Libraries were prepared by immunoSEQ multiplex PCR; TCRdb keeps only in-frame clonotypes and omits some of them. Among around 95,000 clones, around nine tenths were seen once, and the ten largest hold about 16%. Sample: peripheral blood, taken on day 0 of AZD1222 vaccination. The receptors were sampled from an adult in good health.

The CDR3, as DNA: TGTGCCAGCAGTTACTCGAATATCCGTGGTGGCTATGGCTACACCTTC. This translates into CASSYSNIRGGYGYTF. This sequence joins TRBV6-5 and TRBJ1-2; D remains ambiguous. Trimming removed 0 bases from V and 4 bases from J, with 15 bases in between. The CDR3 is 16 amino acids. The germline V gene encodes CDR1 MNHEY and CDR2 SVGAGI.

The CDR3 DNA sequence: TGTGCCAGCAGCCAGACGACAGGGGTCTCTGGCTACACCTTC. As protein: CASSQTTGVSGYTF. V usage is TRBV14 and J usage is TRBJ1-2, with 8 bases matching TRBD1. This CDR3 has 14 residues. From germline, CDR1 is SGHDN and CDR2 FVKESK. Trimming took 3 bases from V and 7 from J; bases not matched to a gene: 7.

This clone was seen only a few times. The chain employs TRBV11-3 and TRBJ2-7, with D hard to call. V was trimmed by 5 bases and J by 1 base, leaving 15 bases between them. The CDR3 loop spans 15 amino acids. The germline V gene encodes CDR1 SGHNT and CDR2 YENEEA. CDR3 in amino acids: CASSQDVSYSYEQYF. The CDR3 coding sequence is TGTGCCAGCAGCCAGGACGTTAGCTATTCCTACGAGCAGTACTTC.

The chain uses TRBV6-5 and TRBJ1-3; D remains ambiguous. The CDR3 has 12 residues. V lost 7 bases, J lost 2 bases, and 6 bases lay in between. CDR1 and CDR2 (germline): MNHEY, SVGAGI. The CDR3 region is CASTVPGNTIYF. CDR3 bases: TGTGCCAGCACCGTCCCTGGAAACACCATATATTTT.

The chain combines TRBV5-1 with TRBJ1-1; TRBD1 is a possible D gene (5 bases). There are 19 residues in the CDR3. Germline-derived CDR1 and CDR2 are SGHRS and YFSETQ. V lost 2 bases and J 1 base, leaving 24 bases between the germline ends. The CDR3 reads CASSFPLAREPTGNTEAFF. The CDR3 region has the DNA TGCGCCAGCAGCTTTCCTTTAGCCCGCGAACCTACAGGGAACACTGAAGCTTTCTTT.

The chain employs TRBV7-2 and TRBJ2-6; D remains ambiguous. Germline CDR1 is SGHTA and CDR2 is FQGNSA. The CDR3 is 14 amino acids. Trimming took off 1 base at V and 1 base at J, with 2 bases between the two ends. CDR3 nucleotide sequence: TGTGCCAGCAGCTTAGATTCTGGGGCCAACGTCCTGACTTTC. As protein: CASSLDSGANVLTF.

The chain uses TRBV5-1 and TRBJ2-3; D gene unclear. Trimming stripped 4 bases from V and 6 bases from J, with 9 bases between. Per the germline V gene, CDR1 is SGHRS and CDR2 is YFSETQ. CDR3 length: 12 residues. The CDR3 here is CASSLNLDTQYF. CDR3 sequence (DNA): TGCGCCAGCAGCCTAAATTTGGATACGCAGTATTTT.

The J gene is TRBJ1-1, the V gene TRBV5-1; no clear D. The CDR3 is 16 amino acids. Germline CDR1 SGHRS, CDR2 YFSETQ. The V end was cut by 5 bases, the J end by 3 bases, with 20 bases between. The CDR3 loop is CASRLNWNSLYTEAFF. DNA for the CDR3: TGCGCCAGCAGACTGAATTGGAACAGCCTTTACACTGAAGCTTTCTTT.

V usage is TRBV7-3 and J usage is TRBJ2-1, with no clear D. This CDR3 is 15 amino acids long. V lost 2 bases and J lost 0, with 8 bases in between. Germline V gene lookup returns CDR1 SGHTA and CDR2 FQGTGA. CDR3 nucleotide sequence: TGTGCCAGCAGCTTATCAGTGAGCTCCTACAATGAGCAGTTCTTC. It translates to CASSLSVSSYNEQFF. Full variable domain (outside the CDR3, taken from reference TRBV7-3 and TRBJ2-1): GAGVSQTPSNKVTEKGKYVELRCDPISGHTALYWYRQSLGQGPEFLIYFQGTGAADDSGLPNDRFFAVRPEGSVSTLKIQRTERGDSAVYLCASSLSVSSYNEQFFGPGTRLTVL.

The rearrangement links TRBV27 to TRBJ2-1; the D call may be TRBD1 or TRBD2 (5 bases each). The V gene's germline CDR1 is MNHEY and CDR2 SMNVEV (reference sequence). The CDR3 contains 14 residues. V was cut by 6 bases and J by 3 bases, with 12 bases left in between. Written as DNA, the CDR3 is TGTGCCAGCAGCCGGGACGCGAACTACAATGAGCAGTTCTTC. Translating gives CASSRDANYNEQFF.

This clone was seen only a few times. The chain uses TRBV19 and TRBJ2-1; D could derive from TRBD1 or TRBD2 (6 bases each). CDR3 length equals 14 residues. From germline, CDR1 is LNHDA and CDR2 SQIVND (reference sequence). Trimming took 7 bases from V and 6 from J, leaving 16 bases between them. DNA for the CDR3: TGTGCCAGTAAATTCTCGGGGGCCCGCAATGAGCAGTTCTTC. This codes for CASKFSGARNEQFF. The entire variable domain, with the rest obtained from reference TRBV19 and TRBJ2-1, is as follows: DGGITQSPKYLFRKEGQNVTLSCEQNLNHDAMYWYRQDPGQGLRLIYYSQIVNDFQKGDIAEGYSVSREKKESFPLTVTSAQKNPTAFYLCASKFSGARNEQFFGPGTRLTVL.

The CDR3 here is CSVALVRPTYEQYF. As DNA, the CDR3 is TGCAGCGTTGCGTTAGTCAGGCCAACCTACGAGCAGTACTTC. This chain joins TRBV29-1 and TRBJ2-7; no clear D gene. V was pared by 4 bases and J by 2 bases, with 15 bases between. From germline, CDR1 is SQVTM and CDR2 ANQGSEA. The CDR3 has 14 residues.

The V call is TRBV4-1, the J call TRBJ1-2, with D unresolved. The CDR3 has 13 amino acids. V lost 1 base and J 4 bases, leaving 7 bases between the germline ends. The germline CDR1 and CDR2 sequences are MGHRA and YSYEKL. CDR3: CASSQGEGYGYTF. The CDR3 DNA sequence: TGCGCCAGCAGCCAAGGGGAAGGCTATGGCTACACCTTC.

The rearrangement joins TRBV19 to TRBJ1-2; D is unclear. The V end lost 3 bases, the J end lost 3 bases, and 11 bases lay between the germline ends. This CDR3 has 14 amino acids. CDR1 and CDR2 from the germline V gene are LNHDA and SQIVND (reference sequence). This CDR3 reads CASSIRAQDYGYTF. In nucleotides, the CDR3 is TGTGCCAGTAGTATCCGCGCTCAGGACTATGGCTACACCTTC.

This clone occurred a few times. The chain is built from TRBV5-1 and TRBJ1-2, with D unclear. V was cut by 3 bases and J by 3 bases, with 12 bases left in between. CDR1 and CDR2 from the germline V gene are SGHRS and YFSETQ. This CDR3 region has 14 residues. The CDR3 DNA sequence: TGCGCCAGCAGCTCGGGGTCACACGACTATGGCTACACCTTC. This codes for CASSSGSHDYGYTF. Drawing the rest from reference TRBV5-1 and TRBJ1-2, the complete variable domain is KAGVTQTPRYLIKTRGQQVTLSCSPISGHRSVSWYQQTPGQGLQFLFEYFSETQRNKGNFPGRFSGRQFSNSRSEMNVSTLELGDSALYLCASSSGSHDYGYTFGSGTRLTVV.

The chain joins TRBV11-2 to TRBJ2-1; D gene ambiguous. The CDR3 is made up of 14 amino acids. Deletions cut 1 base from V and 7 bases from J, with 11 bases between. Germline assignment: CDR1 SGHAT and CDR2 FQNNGV. The CDR3 DNA is TGTGCCAGCAGCTTAGGAAGCCGGATGAATGAGCAGTTCTTC. It yields the protein CASSLGSRMNEQFF.

The chain joins TRBV12-5 to TRBJ1-1, with D perhaps matching TRBD1 (6 bases). The CDR3 has 13 residues. V was shortened by 6 bases and J by 4 bases, with 12 bases between the two germline ends. The germline V gene encodes CDR1 LGHNT and CDR2 FRNRAP. The CDR3 sequence: CASGAQGGTEAFF. The CDR3, as DNA: TGTGCTAGTGGGGCACAGGGCGGCACTGAAGCTTTCTTT.

This clone was picked up a small number of times. The chain carries TRBV5-5 and TRBJ2-7; 14 positions match TRBD2. Germline trimming cut 4 bases from V and 4 bases from J; bases unmatched to any gene: 13. Germline CDR1 and CDR2: SGHKS and YYEKEE (reference sequence). This CDR3 has 18 amino acids. In nucleotides, the CDR3 is TGTGCCAGCAGCGACCCGGGACTAGCGGGAGAGCGAGGGTACGAGCAGTACTTC. It is translated as CASSDPGLAGERGYEQYF.

This chain connects TRBV2 to TRBJ2-2; tentatively, D is TRBD1 or TRBD2 (5 bases each). Germline V gene lookup returns CDR1 SNHLY and CDR2 FYNNEI. The CDR3 has 14 amino acids. With 8 bases removed from V and 7 bases from J, the gap between germline ends came to 17 bases. CDR3 bases: TGTGCCAGCGGGTGGCAGGGCGGAGGCGGGGAGCTGTTTTTT. This translates into CASGWQGGGGELFF.

The CDR3 sequence: CAISETKTGTATEAFF. The DNA for the CDR3 is TGTGCCATCAGTGAGACAAAGACAGGGACTGCCACTGAAGCTTTCTTT. This chain connects TRBV10-3 to TRBJ1-1, with 7 bases that match TRBD1. The CDR3 is made up of 16 amino acids. Looked up from germline, CDR1 is ENHRY and CDR2 is SYGVKD. V lost 2 bases to trimming and J lost 4 bases; unmatched junction nucleotides: 10.

The chain has TRBV9 and TRBJ1-2, with a possible D match to TRBD1 (6 bases). The CDR3 consists of 15 residues. V was cut by 2 bases and J by 4 bases, with 15 bases left in between. Germline values: CDR1 SGDLS, CDR2 YYNGEE. DNA of the CDR3: TGTGCCAGCAGCGTTTCAGGGGCCCTTAGCTATGGCTACACCTTC. Encoded protein: CASSVSGALSYGYTF.

The rearrangement links TRBV5-1 to TRBJ2-7; 8 nucleotides align to TRBD1. The CDR3 runs to 17 residues. Germline loops: CDR1 SGHRS, CDR2 YFSETQ. Trimming removed 2 bases from V and 1 base from J; junction bases left unmatched: 11. The CDR3, as DNA: TGCGCCAGCAGCTTTTCACAGGGGGTACCTGTGTCCTACGAGCAGTACTTC. Translating it yields CASSFSQGVPVSYEQYF. The complete variable domain, with remaining parts taken from reference TRBV5-1 and TRBJ2-7, reads KAGVTQTPRYLIKTRGQQVTLSCSPISGHRSVSWYQQTPGQGLQFLFEYFSETQRNKGNFPGRFSGRQFSNSRSEMNVSTLELGDSALYLCASSFSQGVPVSYEQYFGPGTRLTVT.

This clone occurred a few times. J is TRBJ1-5 and V is TRBV15; the D gene is possibly TRBD1 (6 bases). Trimming stripped 0 bases from V and 4 bases from J, with 19 bases between. Germline loops: CDR1 LNHNV, CDR2 YYDKDF (reference sequence). The CDR3 has 18 amino acids. CDR3 DNA: TGTGCCACCAGCAGAGATTCGGTGGGGGGGCAGGGGAATCAGCCCCAGCATTTT. It encodes CATSRDSVGGQGNQPQHF. Filled out from reference TRBV15 and TRBJ1-5, the complete variable domain reads DAMVIQNPRYQVTQFGKPVTLSCSQTLNHNVMYWYQQKSSQAPKLLFHYYDKDFNNEADTPDNFQSRRPNTSFCFLDIRSPGLGDTAMYLCATSRDSVGGQGNQPQHFGDGTRLSIL.

The chain has TRBV18 and TRBJ2-1; no clear D. The CDR3 spans 11 residues. The germline V and J ends were trimmed by 6 bases and 7 bases, with 7 bases remaining between them. The germline gives CDR1 KGHSH, CDR2 LQKENI. This CDR3 reads CASSAQNEQFF. The DNA for the CDR3 is TGTGCCAGCTCGGCACAGAATGAGCAGTTCTTC.

The rearrangement joins TRBV6-2 or TRBV6-3 to TRBJ2-7; D is possibly TRBD2 (5 bases). The V and J ends lost 2 bases and 7 bases respectively, with 18 bases between them. The CDR3 has 15 residues. The germline V gene has CDR1 MNHEY and CDR2 SVGEGT. CDR3 residues: CASSYATGGPREQYF. The CDR3, as DNA: TGTGCCAGCAGTTACGCCACCGGAGGACCCAGGGAGCAGTACTTC.

The chain uses TRBV5-5 and TRBJ2-3, with D tentatively TRBD2 (5 bases). The CDR3 loop spans 15 amino acids. Germline V lookup: CDR1 SGHKS, CDR2 YYEKEE (reference sequence). The V end was cut by 0 bases, the J end by 4 bases, with 12 bases between. CDR3: CASSLGVLAADTQYF. The CDR3 nucleotides are TGTGCCAGCAGCTTGGGCGTCCTAGCCGCAGATACGCAGTATTTT.